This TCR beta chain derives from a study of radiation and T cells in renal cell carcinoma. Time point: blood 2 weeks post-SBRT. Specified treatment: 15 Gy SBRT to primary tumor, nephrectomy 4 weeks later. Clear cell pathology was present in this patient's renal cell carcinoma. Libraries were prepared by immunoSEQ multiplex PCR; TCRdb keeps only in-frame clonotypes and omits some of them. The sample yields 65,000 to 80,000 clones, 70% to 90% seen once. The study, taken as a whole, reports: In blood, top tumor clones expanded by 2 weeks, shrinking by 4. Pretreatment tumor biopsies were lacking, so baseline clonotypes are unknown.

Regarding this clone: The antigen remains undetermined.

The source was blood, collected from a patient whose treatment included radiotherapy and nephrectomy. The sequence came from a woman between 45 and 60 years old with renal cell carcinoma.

CDR3 in amino acids: CASSLVNSYNEQFF. CDR3 in DNA: TGTGCCAGCAGCCTGGTCAACTCCTACAATGAGCAGTTCTTC. The chain combines TRBV14 with TRBJ2-1; D call uncertain. V was pared by 4 bases and J by 0 bases, with 7 bases between. The CDR3 runs 14 residues. The germline gives CDR1 SGHDN, CDR2 FVKESK.